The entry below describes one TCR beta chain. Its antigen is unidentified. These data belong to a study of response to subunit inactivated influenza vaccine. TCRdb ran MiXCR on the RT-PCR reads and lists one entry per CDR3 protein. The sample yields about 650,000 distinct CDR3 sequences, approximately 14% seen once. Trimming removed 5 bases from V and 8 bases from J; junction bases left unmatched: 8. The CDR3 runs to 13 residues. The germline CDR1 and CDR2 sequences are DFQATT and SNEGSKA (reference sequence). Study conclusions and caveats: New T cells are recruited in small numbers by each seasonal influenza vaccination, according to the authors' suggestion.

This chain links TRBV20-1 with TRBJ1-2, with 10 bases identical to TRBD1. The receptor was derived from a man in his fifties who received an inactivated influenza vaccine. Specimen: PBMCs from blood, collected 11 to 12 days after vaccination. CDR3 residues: CSAETDRGRGYTF. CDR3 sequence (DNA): TGCAGTGCTGAAACAGACAGGGGGCGAGGCTACACCTTC.